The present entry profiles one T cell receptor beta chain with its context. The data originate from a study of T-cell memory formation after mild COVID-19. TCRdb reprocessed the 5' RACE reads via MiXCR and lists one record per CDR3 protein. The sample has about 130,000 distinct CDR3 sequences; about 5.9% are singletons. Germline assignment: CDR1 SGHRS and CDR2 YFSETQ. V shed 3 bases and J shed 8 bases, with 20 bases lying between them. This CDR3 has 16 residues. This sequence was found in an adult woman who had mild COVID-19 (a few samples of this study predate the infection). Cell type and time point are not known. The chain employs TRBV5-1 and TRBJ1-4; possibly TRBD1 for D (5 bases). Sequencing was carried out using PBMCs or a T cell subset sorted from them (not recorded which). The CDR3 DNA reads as TGCGCCAGCAGCTCAACTGATTCAGGGATGAGGGAAAAACTGTTTTTT. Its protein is CASSSTDSGMREKLFF.